This T cell receptor (beta chain) was retrieved from a study of CD8+ T cells in alopecia areata. In regard to this clone: Its antigen remains unknown.

It was cDNA, reverse transcribed from extracted RNA, that served as the sequencing template. Assay used: immunoSEQ multiplex PCR; TCRdb lists only in-frame clones, some missing. The sample holds approximately 200,000 clones, roughly three fifths seen once. Study observations and caveats: TCR sharing across patients was less clear than in mice, possibly HLA-related. Lesional scalp displayed greater clonality than normal scalp, most notably in alopecia totalis/universalis. Numerous expanded lesional clones remained in scalp and blood during tofacitinib.

Treatment specified: oral pan-JAK inhibitor, 5-10 mg twice daily. The CDR3 extends over 16 amino acids. V was pared by 4 bases and J by 5 bases, with 15 bases of the junction left unmatched. CDR1 is SQVTM and CDR2 is ANQGSEA in the germline V gene. V and J are TRBV29-1 and TRBJ2-5; 8 bases align to TRBD2. The starting material was CD4+ T cells sorted from blood, obtained at week 4, from a patient treated with tofacitinib. This sequence was found in a human donor with alopecia areata. CDR3 amino acids: CSVAWLAGGWGETQYF. The CDR3 DNA reads as TGCAGCGTTGCTTGGCTAGCGGGCGGCTGGGGCGAGACCCAGTACTTC.